What follows describes a single TCR beta chain. Antigen specificity is unknown. The data belong to a study of cytomegalovirus exposure and HLA in healthy donors. The assay was immunoSEQ multiplex PCR, and TCRdb's table has in-frame clones only and misses some. The table records 150,000 to 200,000 clones, 86% of them present only once. Trimming took off 2 bases at V and 6 bases at J, with 8 bases between the two ends. The germline V gene encodes CDR1 MNHEY and CDR2 SMNVEV (reference sequence). This CDR3 is built from 13 residues. Study outcomes and limitations: Testing in vitro showed a few CMV-associated chains specific for CMV antigens. It was found in a later analysis that first-cohort TCR clusters tended to co-occur in the 120 validation repertoires. Reportedly, cytomegalovirus status was diagnosed with high sensitivity and specificity.

Sequencing was carried out using PBMCs. This receptor was identified in a woman aged 18 to 35 in good health and CMV-seronegative. The chain uses TRBV27 and TRBJ2-1, with no clear D. The CDR3: CASSLVSSNEQFF. The CDR3 DNA reads as TGTGCCAGCAGTTTAGTTAGTAGCAATGAGCAGTTCTTC.